Each of the 26 T cell receptor beta chains below was sequenced from the same sample in a study of CD8+ T cells in alopecia areata. Treatment of the sample: oral pan-JAK inhibitor, 5-10 mg twice daily. Following RNA extraction, reverse transcription yielded cDNA that acted as the sequencing template. The table came from immunoSEQ multiplex PCR; TCRdb's copy has only in-frame clones and leaves some out. The table has 150,000 to 200,000 clones, around three fifths seen once. Here the sequenced sample was CD4+ T cells sorted from blood, taken at week 24, from a patient treated with tofacitinib. These receptors all come from a human donor with alopecia areata.

The V and J genes are TRBV12-5 and TRBJ2-1; D gene unclear. V shed 9 bases and J shed 10 bases, with 10 bases lying between them. CDR3 length equals 10 residues. Germline values: CDR1 LGHNT, CDR2 FRNRAP. The CDR3 here is CARGAEEQFF. The CDR3 DNA is TGTGCTAGGGGTGCGGAGGAGCAGTTCTTC.

This chain joins TRBV9 and TRBJ1-2, with 7 bases that match TRBD1. Germline trimming cut 4 bases from V and 4 bases from J; bases unmatched to any gene: 7. This CDR3 comprises 14 residues. In germline, CDR1 is SGDLS, CDR2 YYNGEE. The CDR3 sequence is CASSSGDRSYGYTF. DNA of the CDR3: TGTGCCAGCAGCTCAGGGGACAGAAGCTATGGCTACACCTTC.

The V gene is TRBV29-1, the J gene TRBJ2-5; tentatively, D is TRBD1 (5 bases). Trimming stripped 4 bases from V and 5 bases from J, with 20 bases between. Per germline, CDR1 SQVTM and CDR2 ANQGSEA. The length of the CDR3 is 15 residues. The CDR3 region has the DNA TGCAGCGTTGGTGGGGCACACAGCAAGGGTGAGACCCAGTACTTC. This gives the protein CSVGGAHSKGETQYF.

This rearrangement joins TRBV29-1 to TRBJ1-1; 7 positions match TRBD1. Germline loops: CDR1 SQVTM, CDR2 ANQGSEA. Trimming removed 5 bases from V and 4 bases from J; junction bases left unmatched: 10. CDR3 length: 14 residues. In DNA form, the CDR3 reads TGCAGCGTTAAAGGACAGGTGATGGGCACTGAAGCTTTCTTT. Translated, it gives CSVKGQVMGTEAFF.

The rearrangement links TRBV29-1 to TRBJ1-2; 9 bases match TRBD1. The CDR3 loop spans 14 amino acids. In germline, CDR1 is SQVTM, CDR2 ANQGSEA. The ends lost 4 bases at V and 8 bases at J; junction bases unmatched: 11. CDR3 loop: CSVGDRVGESGYTF. DNA of the CDR3: TGCAGCGTTGGGGACAGGGTCGGGGAATCGGGCTACACCTTC.

The V and J genes are TRBV5-6 and TRBJ1-2; D ambiguous. V lost 3 bases, J lost 5 bases, and 14 bases lay in between. Germline V gene data show CDR1 as SGHDT and CDR2 as YYEEEE. The CDR3 is 14 amino acids. CDR3 sequence: CASSYGPGWYGYTF. The CDR3 DNA sequence: TGTGCCAGCAGCTACGGTCCCGGGTGGTATGGCTACACCTTC.

Only a few counts were recorded for this clone. The chain carries TRBV19 and TRBJ2-1; 7 positions match TRBD2. Germline lookup yields CDR1 LNHDA and CDR2 SQIVND (reference sequence). The CDR3 spans 12 residues. The ends lost 9 bases at V and 10 bases at J; junction bases unmatched: 9. CDR3 region: CASGGLGREQFF. The CDR3 DNA follows: TGTGCCAGCGGAGGACTAGGACGGGAGCAGTTCTTC.

The J gene is TRBJ2-1, the V gene TRBV11-2; D remains ambiguous. Germline V gives CDR1 SGHAT, CDR2 FQNNGV. The CDR3 contains 14 residues. V dropped 3 bases and J dropped 6 bases, with 12 bases sitting between them. The CDR3 region has the DNA TGTGCCAGCAGCTTTGGATCCCTGGGCAATGAGCAGTTCTTC. It codes for CASSFGSLGNEQFF.

The chain is built from TRBV15 and TRBJ2-5; 10 nucleotides match TRBD1. Losses at the gene ends were 5 bases for V and 3 bases for J; bases not matched to a gene: 9. Germline V gene sequence: CDR1 LNHNV, CDR2 YYDKDF (reference sequence). CDR3 size: 16 residues. The CDR3 DNA follows: TGTGCCACCAGCCGATCCTTGACAGGGGGCGAAGAGACCCAGTACTTC. This gives the protein CATSRSLTGGEETQYF.

The chain links TRBV29-1 to TRBJ2-5; either TRBD1 or TRBD2 may supply D (5 bases each). The CDR3 loop spans 13 amino acids. Germline values: CDR1 SQVTM, CDR2 ANQGSEA. The V end was cut by 7 bases, the J end by 1 base, with 13 bases between. CDR3 sequence reads: CSADRDLQETQYF. DNA for the CDR3: TGCAGCGCCGACCGGGACCTCCAAGAGACCCAGTACTTC.

In this sample, this clone turned up a few times. The CDR3 DNA follows: TGTGCCAGCAGCTTTGACAGCTTAAACACTGAAGCTTTCTTT. Translated: CASSFDSLNTEAFF. This chain joins TRBV14 and TRBJ1-1; D is perhaps TRBD1 (5 bases). Trimming stripped 5 bases from V and 2 bases from J, with 12 bases between. The CDR3 consists of 14 residues. Per the germline V gene, CDR1 is SGHDN and CDR2 is FVKESK.

This clone has a handful of counts. This chain joins TRBV9 and TRBJ1-6; D gene uncertain. This CDR3 is 14 amino acids long. Between the trimmed V and J ends, which lost 3 bases and 6 bases, there was a span of 10 bases. CDR1 and CDR2 (germline): SGDLS, YYNGEE. The CDR3 reads CASSGLLGNSPLHF. CDR3 sequence (DNA): TGTGCCAGCAGCGGCCTCCTGGGTAATTCACCCCTCCACTTT.

The chain combines TRBV25-1 with TRBJ1-4; D perhaps matches TRBD1 (5 bases). The CDR3 loop spans 13 amino acids. Germline V gives CDR1 MGHDK, CDR2 SYGVNS. V was shortened by 6 bases and J by 11 bases, with 16 bases between the two germline ends. This CDR3 reads CASSSEIGAKLFF. The CDR3 coding sequence is TGTGCCAGCAGCTCCGAGATTGGGGCCAAACTGTTTTTT. Variable domain in full (rest from reference TRBV25-1 and TRBJ1-4): EADIYQTPRYLVIGTGKKITLECSQTMGHDKMYWYQQDPGMELHLIHYSYGVNSTEKGDLSSESTVSRIRTEHFPLTLESARPSHTSQYLCASSSEIGAKLFFGSGTQLSVL.

The rearrangement uses TRBV7-3 and TRBJ2-7; no firm D call. Germline V gives CDR1 SGHTA, CDR2 FQGTGA. With 2 bases removed from V and 2 bases from J, the gap between germline ends came to 13 bases. This CDR3 region has 15 residues. The CDR3 here is CASSLELGGAYEQYF. The DNA of the CDR3 is TGTGCCAGCAGCTTAGAGTTGGGCGGCGCCTACGAGCAGTACTTC.

About this clone itself: Other DNA sequences in the same sample also yield this CDR3. This chain joins TRBV25-1 and TRBJ1-2, with D hard to call. The germline CDR1 and CDR2 sequences are MGHDK and SYGVNS. This CDR3 is 13 amino acids long. The V end was cut by 3 bases, the J end by 2 bases, with 7 bases between. CDR3 DNA sequence: TGTGCCAGCAGTGAGGGGTCGAACTATGGCTACACCTTC. It codes for CASSEGSNYGYTF.

The V and J genes are TRBV30 and TRBJ1-5; D not resolved. Per germline, CDR1 GTSNPN and CDR2 SVGIG (reference sequence). This CDR3 region has 13 residues. V was pared by 6 bases and J by 5 bases, with 14 bases between. This CDR3 is CACAQEPDQPQHF. CDR3 coding DNA: TGTGCCTGCGCCCAGGAGCCGGATCAGCCCCAGCATTTT.

The rearrangement joins TRBV5-1 to TRBJ1-1; possible D gene TRBD1, 6 bases. Germline values: CDR1 SGHRS, CDR2 YFSETQ. The ends were cut back, 0 bases at V and 1 base at J, with 7 bases in the middle. The CDR3 length is 14 residues. CDR3 sequence: CASSLGQENTEAFF. CDR3 bases: TGCGCCAGCAGCTTGGGACAGGAGAACACTGAAGCTTTCTTT.

The chain joins TRBV2 to TRBJ1-1; D gene uncertain. V was trimmed by 3 bases and J by 0 bases, leaving 11 bases between them. CDR3 size: 15 residues. Germline V lookup: CDR1 SNHLY, CDR2 FYNNEI. This CDR3 reads CASSEGALVNTEAFF. The CDR3 DNA is TGTGCCAGCAGTGAGGGAGCCTTAGTGAACACTGAAGCTTTCTTT.

Regarding this clone: Other nucleotide sequences from this sample produce the same CDR3. This chain connects TRBV29-1 to TRBJ2-7, with D maybe TRBD1 (6 bases). With 4 bases removed from V and 1 base from J, the gap between germline ends came to 8 bases. The CDR3 spans 12 residues. The germline gives CDR1 SQVTM, CDR2 ANQGSEA. CDR3 DNA: TGCAGCGTTGGGGACACTTCCTACGAGCAGTACTTC. This translates into CSVGDTSYEQYF.

This chain connects TRBV11-2 to TRBJ1-1; no clear D. Germline CDR1 is SGHAT and CDR2 is FQNNGV. V was cut by 8 bases and J by 1 base, with 11 bases left in between. The CDR3 contains 13 residues. The CDR3 coding sequence is TGTGCCAGCGGGCGTACCCAGAACACTGAAGCTTTCTTT. It specifies CASGRTQNTEAFF.

The chain carries TRBV30 and TRBJ1-2, with 7 bases that match TRBD1. CDR3 length equals 12 residues. Looked up from germline, CDR1 is GTSNPN and CDR2 is SVGIG (reference sequence). V dropped 3 bases and J dropped 8; count of bases not matched to a gene: 6. The CDR3 region has the DNA TGTGCCTGGAGGACAGGGTGGGGCGGCTACACCTTC. Amino acid sequence: CAWRTGWGGYTF.

This clone showed up just a few times. The rearrangement links TRBV2 to TRBJ1-6; D is unresolved. In germline, CDR1 is SNHLY, CDR2 FYNNEI. The length of the CDR3 is 14 residues. Trimming removed 3 bases from V and 7 bases from J, with 10 bases in between. The CDR3 sequence: CASSELVGNSPLHF. The CDR3 nucleotides are TGTGCCAGCAGTGAGTTGGTCGGGAATTCACCCCTCCACTTT.

This clone turned up a few times. This chain joins TRBV19 and TRBJ2-1; D is unresolved. Germline CDR1 LNHDA, CDR2 SQIVND (reference sequence). CDR3 size: 13 residues. Trimming pared 1 base from V and 8 bases from J, leaving 9 bases between. CDR3 sequence reads: CASSIGSWDEQFF. The CDR3, as DNA: TGTGCCAGTAGTATAGGGTCCTGGGATGAGCAGTTCTTC.

This clone occurred a few times. The V call is TRBV9, the J call TRBJ2-3; D is unresolved. From germline, CDR1 is SGDLS and CDR2 YYNGEE. The V end lost 0 bases, the J end lost 2 bases, and 16 bases lay between the germline ends. There are 17 residues in the CDR3. CDR3 nucleotide sequence: TGTGCCAGCAGCGTAGATCCCCCGGGTTTAATCACAGATACGCAGTATTTT. It translates to CASSVDPPGLITDTQYF.

This clone was seen a few times. The chain employs TRBV14 and TRBJ2-5, with D perhaps given as TRBD1 or TRBD2 (5 bases each). CDR3 length equals 16 residues. The germline V gene has CDR1 SGHDN and CDR2 FVKESK. V was clipped by 0 bases and J by 4 bases, with 15 bases between them. The CDR3 DNA follows: TGTGCCAGCAGCCAAGACTGGGGGTGGAAAGGAGAGACCCAGTACTTC. Translated, it gives CASSQDWGWKGETQYF.

The CDR3 reads CSVEKGHNEQFF. CDR3 coding DNA: TGCAGCGTTGAGAAGGGGCACAATGAGCAGTTCTTC. The chain combines TRBV29-1 with TRBJ2-1; perhaps TRBD1 as D (5 bases). The V end lost 3 bases, the J end lost 5 bases, and 8 bases lay between the germline ends. The CDR3 contains 12 residues. Germline CDR1 SQVTM, CDR2 ANQGSEA.